A selection of T cell receptor beta chains follows, all from one sample in a study of blood T cells in healthy people across ages. From the 5' RACE reads, TCRdb called clonotypes with MiXCR, one entry per CDR3 protein. The sample carries 580,000 or so distinct CDR3 sequences, more than 45% recorded once. The source material was blood. These receptors originate from a man older than 75 in good health. The CDR3 runs from the conserved cysteine through the conserved F or W. A D gene is named only where the DNA matches it firmly. Clone size is given for some rows only: seen once, a few or many times, or a class if the clone is expanded.

v_call: TRBV2
clone_size: .
j_call: TRBJ2-3
d_call: TRBD2
cdr3_nt: TGTGCCAGCAGTGACCGGGGGGGCTACGCAGATACGCAGTATTTT
cdr3_aa: CASSDRGGYADTQYF

v_call: TRBV6-5
clone_size: many
j_call: TRBJ2-7
d_call: TRBD1
cdr3_nt: TGTGCCAGCAGTCAAACAGGGGCCCACCTCTCCTACGAGCAGTACTTC
cdr3_aa: CASSQTGAHLSYEQYF

v_call: TRBV12-3/TRBV12-4
clone_size: .
j_call: TRBJ1-2
d_call: TRBD1
cdr3_nt: TGTGCCAGCAGCTCAACAGGGGGCTTCGGCTACACCTTC
cdr3_aa: CASSSTGGFGYTF

v_call: TRBV3-1
clone_size: .
j_call: TRBJ2-3
d_call: .
cdr3_nt: TGTGCCAGCAGCCAACTAGTTGCAGATACGCAGTATTTT
cdr3_aa: CASSQLVADTQYF

v_call: TRBV20-1
clone_size: .
j_call: TRBJ2-3
d_call: TRBD2
cdr3_nt: TGCAGTGCTAGAGATCGGGGCGGGGGTGAATCGGATACGCAGTATTTT
cdr3_aa: CSARDRGGGESDTQYF

v_call: TRBV4-3
clone_size: few
j_call: TRBJ2-7
d_call: .
cdr3_nt: TGCGCCAGCAGCCAAGACCCCACAGGGTCCCCCTACGAGCAGTACTTC
cdr3_aa: CASSQDPTGSPYEQYF

v_call: TRBV20-1
clone_size: .
j_call: TRBJ2-3
d_call: TRBD2
cdr3_nt: TGCAGTGCTAGTGTAGCGGGCGGGGATACGCAGTATTTT
cdr3_aa: CSASVAGGDTQYF

v_call: TRBV20-1
clone_size: .
j_call: TRBJ2-7
d_call: TRBD1
cdr3_nt: TGCAGTGCTAGACTTTGGACAGGGCCCTACGAGCAGTACTTC
cdr3_aa: CSARLWTGPYEQYF

v_call: TRBV28
clone_size: .
j_call: TRBJ2-3
d_call: .
cdr3_nt: TGTGCCAGCAAAACCTCTGTCGGATACACAGATACGCAGTATTTT
cdr3_aa: CASKTSVGYTDTQYF

v_call: TRBV6-2/TRBV6-3
clone_size: .
j_call: TRBJ2-7
d_call: .
cdr3_nt: TGTGCCAGCAGAACGGTGGGCAGGTCCTACGAGCAGTACTTC
cdr3_aa: CASRTVGRSYEQYF

v_call: TRBV12-3/TRBV12-4
clone_size: few
j_call: TRBJ1-1
d_call: .
cdr3_nt: TGTGCCAGCACCCCCCGGGGAGGTTACACTGAAGCTTTCTTT
cdr3_aa: CASTPRGGYTEAFF

v_call: TRBV4-3
clone_size: .
j_call: TRBJ2-4
d_call: .
cdr3_nt: TGCGCCAGCAGCCAAGCCCCCCTACGACTGCGGAGGGCGGCCAAAAACATTCAGTACTTC
cdr3_aa: CASSQAPLRLRRAAKNIQYF

v_call: TRBV20-1
clone_size: .
j_call: TRBJ2-6
d_call: .
cdr3_nt: TGCAGTGCCCAGGGAACATCGGCGTTTTGGACTGGGGCCAACGTCCTGACTTTC
cdr3_aa: CSAQGTSAFWTGANVLTF

v_call: TRBV12-3/TRBV12-4
clone_size: few
j_call: TRBJ2-3
d_call: .
cdr3_nt: TGTGCCAGCAGCCCTAAGAGAGATACGCAGTATTTT
cdr3_aa: CASSPKRDTQYF

v_call: TRBV7-2
clone_size: few
j_call: TRBJ2-3
d_call: TRBD1
cdr3_nt: TGTGCCAGCAGCTTCGGGACAGTTAGCACAGATACGCAGTATTTT
cdr3_aa: CASSFGTVSTDTQYF

v_call: TRBV29-1
clone_size: few
j_call: TRBJ2-1
d_call: TRBD1
cdr3_nt: TGCAGCGTTGTAAAGGGGGCGCAGGGTGAGCAGTTCTTC
cdr3_aa: CSVVKGAQGEQFF

v_call: TRBV7-2
clone_size: few
j_call: TRBJ1-6
d_call: TRBD1
cdr3_nt: TGTGCCAGCAGCTTGGGACAGGGAGATAATTCACCCCTCCACTTT
cdr3_aa: CASSLGQGDNSPLHF

v_call: TRBV20-1
clone_size: few
j_call: TRBJ2-1
d_call: .
cdr3_nt: TGCAGTGCCCTTATAGCTGGGGGCCTAGGCAATGAGCAGTTCTTC
cdr3_aa: CSALIAGGLGNEQFF

v_call: TRBV29-1
clone_size: .
j_call: TRBJ2-7
d_call: TRBD1
cdr3_nt: TGCAGCGGCCACCGGACAGGGGGCACCTACGAGCAGTACTTC
cdr3_aa: CSGHRTGGTYEQYF

v_call: TRBV20-1
clone_size: few
j_call: TRBJ1-6
d_call: TRBD1
cdr3_nt: TGCAGTGCTAGAGGGCAGGGGGGTTCACCCCTCCACTTT
cdr3_aa: CSARGQGGSPLHF

v_call: TRBV29-1
clone_size: .
j_call: TRBJ2-3
d_call: TRBD2
cdr3_nt: TGCAGCGTTGATCTTGGGGGCGGGGGGAACACAGATACGCAGTATTTT
cdr3_aa: CSVDLGGGGNTDTQYF

v_call: TRBV11-1
clone_size: .
j_call: TRBJ2-7
d_call: TRBD2
cdr3_nt: TGTGCCAGCAGTTTCGGGACTAGCGGGACCTACTACGAGCAGTACTTC
cdr3_aa: CASSFGTSGTYYEQYF

v_call: TRBV4-1
clone_size: .
j_call: TRBJ1-5
d_call: TRBD1
cdr3_nt: TGCGCCAGCAGCCCGACCGGACAGGCAAGCAATCAGCCCCAGCATTTT
cdr3_aa: CASSPTGQASNQPQHF

v_call: TRBV6-5
clone_size: few
j_call: TRBJ2-1
d_call: .
cdr3_nt: TGTGCCAGCAGCCACAGGGATGAGCAGTTCTTC
cdr3_aa: CASSHRDEQFF

v_call: TRBV30
clone_size: .
j_call: TRBJ2-5
d_call: TRBD1
cdr3_nt: TGTGCTTCCAAAAAGGACAGGGAGTGGGAGACCCAGTACTTC
cdr3_aa: CASKKDREWETQYF

v_call: TRBV4-1
clone_size: .
j_call: TRBJ2-3
d_call: .
cdr3_nt: TGCGCCAGCAGCCAATCTCATGAGGGGGGCACAGATACGCAGTATTTT
cdr3_aa: CASSQSHEGGTDTQYF

v_call: TRBV10-3
clone_size: .
j_call: TRBJ2-5
d_call: .
cdr3_nt: TGTGCCATCAGTGAGTCGTGCGGTCCGCTGGAAGAGACCCAGTACTTC
cdr3_aa: CAISESCGPLEETQYF

v_call: TRBV28
clone_size: .
j_call: TRBJ1-4
d_call: .
cdr3_nt: TGTGCCAGCAGGCGGGCCTTGACAACTAATGAAAAACTGTTTTTT
cdr3_aa: CASRRALTTNEKLFF

v_call: TRBV15
clone_size: few
j_call: TRBJ2-7
d_call: .
cdr3_nt: TGTGCCACCAGCAGGGGTAGGGAGAGCTCCTACGAGCAGTACTTC
cdr3_aa: CATSRGRESSYEQYF

v_call: TRBV20-1
clone_size: .
j_call: TRBJ2-1
d_call: TRBD1
cdr3_nt: TGCAGTGCTAGTGGTAATGGACAGGGGGTAAATGAGCAGTTCTTC
cdr3_aa: CSASGNGQGVNEQFF

v_call: TRBV6-1
clone_size: .
j_call: TRBJ2-4
d_call: .
cdr3_nt: TGTGCCAGCAGTGAAGTGGGGATTGCCCTAAACATTCAGTACTTC
cdr3_aa: CASSEVGIALNIQYF

v_call: TRBV7-6
clone_size: .
j_call: TRBJ2-5
d_call: TRBD2
cdr3_nt: TGTGCCAGCAGCTTAGTTCCGCTAGCGGGGGGTCGAGAGACCCAGTACTTC
cdr3_aa: CASSLVPLAGGRETQYF